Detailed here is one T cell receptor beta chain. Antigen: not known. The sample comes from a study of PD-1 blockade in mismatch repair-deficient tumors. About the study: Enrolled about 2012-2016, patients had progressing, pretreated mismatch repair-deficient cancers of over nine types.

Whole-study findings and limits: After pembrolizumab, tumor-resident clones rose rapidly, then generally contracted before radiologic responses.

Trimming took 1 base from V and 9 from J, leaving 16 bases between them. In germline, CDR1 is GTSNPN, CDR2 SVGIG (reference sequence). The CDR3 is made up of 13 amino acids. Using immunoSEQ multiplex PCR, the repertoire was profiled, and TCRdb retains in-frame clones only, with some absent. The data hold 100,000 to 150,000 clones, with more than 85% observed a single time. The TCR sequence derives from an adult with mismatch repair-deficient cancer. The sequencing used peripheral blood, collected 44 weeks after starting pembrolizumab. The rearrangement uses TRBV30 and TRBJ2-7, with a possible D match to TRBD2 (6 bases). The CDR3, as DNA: TGTGCCTGGAGTGCGTGGGGGGAACCCGGGCAGTACTTC. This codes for CAWSAWGEPGQYF. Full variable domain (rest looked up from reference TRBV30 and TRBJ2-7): SQTIHQWPATLVQPVGSPLSLECTVEGTSNPNLYWYRQAAGRGLQLLFYSVGIGQISSEVPQNLSASRPQDRQFILSSKKLLLSDSGFYLCAWSAWGEPGQYFGPGTRLTVT.